One and the same sample provided the 12 T cell receptor beta chains below, sequenced in a study of blood T cell repertoires in COVID-19. Repertoires were generated with immunoSEQ multiplex PCR, while TCRdb's copy carries only in-frame clones and drops some. The table records 390,000 or so clones, about 90% of them present only once. The specimen sequenced was peripheral blood. All receptors come from a man aged 18 to 35 with active or convalescent COVID-19.

The V and J genes are TRBV27 and TRBJ1-6; D is unresolved. The germline V and J ends were trimmed by 3 bases and 9 bases, with 12 bases remaining between them. Germline CDR1 MNHEY, CDR2 SMNVEV (reference sequence). The CDR3 runs to 14 residues. Here the CDR3 reads CASSFAQRGSPLHF. CDR3 coding DNA: TGTGCCAGCAGTTTTGCGCAGCGAGGTTCACCCCTCCACTTT.

V and J are TRBV19 and TRBJ2-7, with D perhaps TRBD1 (6 bases). Germline assignment: CDR1 LNHDA and CDR2 SQIVND (reference sequence). V was shortened by 4 bases and J by 5 bases, with 9 bases between the two germline ends. The CDR3 spans 12 residues. The CDR3 coding sequence is TGTGCCAGTAGTAGAAACAGGGACGAGCAGTACTTC. Amino acid sequence: CASSRNRDEQYF.

The chain couples TRBV7-2 to TRBJ1-1; possibly TRBD1 for D (6 bases). V was trimmed by 7 bases and J by 1 base, leaving 16 bases between them. CDR3 length: 15 amino acids. Germline assignment: CDR1 SGHTA and CDR2 FQGNSA. CDR3 sequence reads: CASNPTGTSNTEAFF. The CDR3 nucleotides read TGTGCCAGCAACCCTACCGGGACATCGAACACTGAAGCTTTCTTT.

This clone was picked up one time. V gene TRBV3-1 (or the pseudogene TRBV3-2) combines with J gene TRBJ2-4, with a tentative D call TRBD1 (6 bases). This CDR3 spans 18 amino acids. Trimming stripped 4 bases from V and 0 bases from J, with 19 bases between. CDR1 is LGHDT, CDR2 YNNKEL, per germline (reference sequence). Here the CDR3 reads CASSPMGAGRAAKNIQYF. Here the CDR3 DNA reads TGTGCCAGCAGCCCAATGGGGGCAGGAAGGGCAGCCAAAAACATTCAGTACTTC.

The chain has TRBV2 and TRBJ2-1; the match to TRBD2 covers 12 bases. The CDR3 loop spans 13 amino acids. Germline-derived CDR1 and CDR2 are SNHLY and FYNNEI. The V segment lost 11 bases and the J segment 4 bases; nucleotides outside the gene matches: 3. In DNA, the CDR3 is TGTGCCGGAGGACTAGCGGGGTACAATGAGCAGTTCTTC. This encodes CAGGLAGYNEQFF.

This chain uses TRBV15 with TRBJ2-4; D call uncertain. This CDR3 has 18 residues. Looked up from germline, CDR1 is LNHNV and CDR2 is YYDKDF (reference sequence). Trimming pared 0 bases from V and 0 bases from J, leaving 15 bases between. CDR3 sequence (DNA): TGTGCCACCAGCAGAGATTTTCCCGGGTCGTCAGCCAAAAACATTCAGTACTTC. It codes for CATSRDFPGSSAKNIQYF. Based on the CDR3 plus reference TRBV15 and TRBJ2-4, the full variable domain is DAMVIQNPRYQVTQFGKPVTLSCSQTLNHNVMYWYQQKSSQAPKLLFHYYDKDFNNEADTPDNFQSRRPNTSFCFLDIRSPGLGDTAMYLCATSRDFPGSSAKNIQYFGAGTRLSVL.

The genes are TRBV7-6 and TRBJ2-2, with 9 positions matching TRBD1. V was pared by 5 bases and J by 5 bases, with 12 bases of the junction left unmatched. The CDR3 is 17 residues long. Germline assignment: CDR1 SGHVS and CDR2 FNYEAQ. The CDR3 DNA reads TGTGCCAGCAGCATACGATGGGGACAGGGAAATACCGGGGAGCTGTTTTTT. This sequence encodes CASSIRWGQGNTGELFF.

This clone came up once. The CDR3 spells CASKGNRQSSYNEQFF. CDR3 DNA: TGTGCCAGTAAGGGCAATCGACAGAGCTCCTACAATGAGCAGTTCTTC. The chain employs TRBV19 and TRBJ2-1; D might be TRBD1 (5 bases). The CDR3 covers 16 residues. V dropped 7 bases and J dropped 0 bases, with 16 bases sitting between them. The germline V gene has CDR1 LNHDA and CDR2 SQIVND (reference sequence).

The chain couples TRBV7-3 to TRBJ1-1; D remains ambiguous. The CDR3 has 13 residues. The germline gives CDR1 SGHTA, CDR2 FQGTGA. Trimming stripped 4 bases from V and 5 bases from J, with 11 bases between. In DNA form, the CDR3 reads TGTGCCAGCAGCTCCACCCCGCGGACTGAAGCTTTCTTT. Translating gives CASSSTPRTEAFF. The complete variable domain, with remaining parts taken from reference TRBV7-3 and TRBJ1-1, reads GAGVSQTPSNKVTEKGKYVELRCDPISGHTALYWYRQSLGQGPEFLIYFQGTGAADDSGLPNDRFFAVRPEGSVSTLKIQRTERGDSAVYLCASSSTPRTEAFFGQGTRLTVV.

The chain recombines TRBV19 with TRBJ1-1; unclear D gene. V was cut by 11 bases and J by 0 bases, with 7 bases left in between. CDR1 is LNHDA, CDR2 SQIVND, per germline (reference sequence). The CDR3 sequence is 11 residues long. The CDR3, as DNA: TGTGCCTTGAGGGTGAACACTGAAGCTTTCTTT. Translated, it gives CALRVNTEAFF.

This clone is a singleton in its sample. The chain has TRBV29-1 and TRBJ2-2, with 12 bases aligning to TRBD2. Germline CDR1 is SQVTM and CDR2 is ANQGSEA. The CDR3 covers 15 residues. V was clipped by 5 bases and J by 5 bases; unmatched bases: 6. The CDR3 spells CSVYGGLAGTGELFF. The CDR3 bases are TGCAGCGTTTACGGTGGACTAGCGGGGACCGGGGAGCTGTTTTTT.

The chain has TRBV19 and TRBJ1-5; 8 bases align to TRBD1. V was pared by 6 bases and J by 6 bases, with 4 bases of the junction left unmatched. Germline CDR1 LNHDA, CDR2 SQIVND (reference sequence). The CDR3 covers 13 residues. DNA of the CDR3: TGTGCCAGTAGGACAGGGGTGGGTCAGCCCCAGCATTTT. Translated: CASRTGVGQPQHF.